This entry concerns a single T cell receptor (beta chain). Antigen specificity is unknown. The entry originates in a study of memory CD4+ T cells and cytomegalovirus serostatus. Study findings and constraints: 67 of 164 known CMV-associated TCRbeta sequences appeared in CD4+ memory.

Single viable CD3+CD4+CD8-CD45RO+ cells were sorted as the memory CD4+ T cells. Study processing details: After removing out-of-frame reads, approximately 2 million distinct TCRbeta sequences remained. Only in-frame clones appear in the TCRdb table, and some are missing; sequencing was by immunoSEQ multiplex PCR. The V and J calls and clone size come from that table; D and trimming were worked out from the DNA. The table has approximately 63,000 clones, around 80% seen once; the top ten hold around 0.53%. The CDR3 loop spans 15 amino acids. The ends lost 3 bases at V and 1 base at J; junction bases unmatched: 3. From germline, CDR1 is SGHDN and CDR2 FVKESK.

J is TRBJ2-7 and V is TRBV14; 10 bases map to TRBD2. Sequencing was performed on memory CD4+ T cells from blood. This TCR was sampled from an adult in good health and CMV-seronegative. Some clones in this sample may be carry-over from other donors' samples. In DNA, the CDR3 is TGTGCCAGCAGCCATTGGACTAGCGGATCCTACGAGCAGTACTTC. Translating it yields CASSHWTSGSYEQYF. The full variable domain, with the rest looked up from reference TRBV14 and TRBJ2-7, is EAGVTQFPSHSVIEKGQTVTLRCDPISGHDNLYWYRRVMGKEIKFLLHFVKESKQDESGMPNNRFLAERTGGTYSTLKVQPAELEDSGVYFCASSHWTSGSYEQYFGPGTRLTVT.